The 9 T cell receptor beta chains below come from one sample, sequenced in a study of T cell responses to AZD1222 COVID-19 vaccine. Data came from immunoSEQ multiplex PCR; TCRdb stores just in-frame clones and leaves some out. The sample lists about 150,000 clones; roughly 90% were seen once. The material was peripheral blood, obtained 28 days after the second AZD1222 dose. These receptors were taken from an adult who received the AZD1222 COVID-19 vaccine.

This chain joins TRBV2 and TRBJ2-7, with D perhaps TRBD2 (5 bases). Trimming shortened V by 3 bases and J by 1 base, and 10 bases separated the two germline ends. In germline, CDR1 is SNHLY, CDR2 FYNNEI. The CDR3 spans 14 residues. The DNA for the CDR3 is TGTGCCAGCAGTGATAGCGTTATGTCCTACGAGCAGTACTTC. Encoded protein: CASSDSVMSYEQYF.

CDR3 protein: CASSPRDRGGYTF. For the CDR3, the DNA is TGTGCCAGCTCACCAAGGGACAGGGGCGGCTACACCTTC. This sequence joins TRBV18 and TRBJ1-2; 10 nucleotides line up with TRBD1. In germline, CDR1 is KGHSH, CDR2 LQKENI. The CDR3 runs 13 residues. V gave up 2 bases and J gave up 8 bases; unmatched junction bases: 2.

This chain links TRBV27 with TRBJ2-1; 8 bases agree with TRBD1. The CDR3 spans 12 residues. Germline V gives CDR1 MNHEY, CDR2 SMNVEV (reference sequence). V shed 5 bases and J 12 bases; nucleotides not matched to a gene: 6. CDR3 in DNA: TGTGCCAGCAGTGTGGACAGGGTTTCGCAGTTCTTC. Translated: CASSVDRVSQFF.

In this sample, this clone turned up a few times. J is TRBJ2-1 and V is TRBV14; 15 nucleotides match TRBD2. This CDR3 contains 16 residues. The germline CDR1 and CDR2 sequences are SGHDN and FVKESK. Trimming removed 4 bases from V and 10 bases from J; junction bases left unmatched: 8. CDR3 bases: TGTGCCAGCAGCCGCTGGACTAGCGGGGGGGCCGGGGAGCAGTTCTTC. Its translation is CASSRWTSGGAGEQFF.

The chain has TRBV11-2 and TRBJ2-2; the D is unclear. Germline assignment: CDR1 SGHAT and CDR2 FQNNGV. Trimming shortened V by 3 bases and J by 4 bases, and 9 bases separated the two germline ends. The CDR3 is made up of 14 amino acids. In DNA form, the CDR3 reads TGTGCCAGCAGCTTTCGACCCGCCACCGGGGAGCTGTTTTTT. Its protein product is CASSFRPATGELFF.

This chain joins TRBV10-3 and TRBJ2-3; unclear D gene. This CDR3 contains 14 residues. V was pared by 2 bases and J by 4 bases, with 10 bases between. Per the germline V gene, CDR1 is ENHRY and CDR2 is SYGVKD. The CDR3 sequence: CAISERQQADTQYF. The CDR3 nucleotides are TGTGCCATCAGTGAGCGTCAGCAGGCAGATACGCAGTATTTT.

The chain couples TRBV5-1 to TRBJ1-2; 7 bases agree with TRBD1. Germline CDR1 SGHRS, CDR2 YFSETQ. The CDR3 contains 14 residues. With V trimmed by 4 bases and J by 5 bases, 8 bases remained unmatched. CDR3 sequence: CASSPEGQNYGYTF. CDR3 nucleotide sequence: TGCGCCAGCAGCCCGGAGGGACAGAATTATGGCTACACCTTC.

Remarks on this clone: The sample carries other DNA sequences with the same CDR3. DNA of the CDR3: TGTGCCAGCAGTTTCAGCGCTGAAGCTTTCTTT. As protein: CASSFSAEAFF. The V gene is TRBV12-3 or TRBV12-4, the J gene TRBJ1-1; D unresolved. This CDR3 region has 11 residues. V was trimmed by 3 bases and J by 6 bases, leaving 5 bases between them.

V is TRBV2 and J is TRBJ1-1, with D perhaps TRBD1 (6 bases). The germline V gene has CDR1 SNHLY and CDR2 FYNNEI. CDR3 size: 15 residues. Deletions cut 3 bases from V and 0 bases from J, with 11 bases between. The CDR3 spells CASSDGQLMNTEAFF. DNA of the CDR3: TGTGCCAGCAGTGATGGACAGCTCATGAACACTGAAGCTTTCTTT.